These 16 T cell receptor beta chains came from one sample sequenced in a study of shared clonotypes between healthy human individuals. Method: immunoSEQ multiplex PCR; TCRdb's copy keeps in-frame clones and lacks some. Of roughly 660,000 clones in the sample, around 90% were seen once. The sequenced sample was memory CD8+ T cells from PBMCs. The sample's subset: CD45RO+ cells pooled with CCR7-negative TemRA cells. The receptors come from a man aged 18 to 29 in good health. Some clones in this sample may be carry-over from other donors' samples.

The V gene is TRBV28, the J gene TRBJ2-3; D might be TRBD1 or TRBD2, each matching 5 bases. The CDR3 contains 20 residues. Germline V lookup: CDR1 MDHEN, CDR2 SYDVKM. Between the trimmed V and J ends, which lost 0 bases and 4 bases, there was a span of 26 bases. This CDR3 reads CASSLWDLLSEGKGSDTQYF. The DNA for the CDR3 is TGTGCCAGCAGTTTATGGGATCTACTCTCTGAGGGGAAGGGGTCAGATACGCAGTATTTT.

This chain links TRBV25-1 with TRBJ1-1, with D unresolved. Germline assignment: CDR1 MGHDK and CDR2 SYGVNS. Trimming took 3 bases from V and 3 from J, leaving 20 bases between them. CDR3 length: 17 amino acids. CDR3 DNA sequence: TGTGCCAGCAGTGACCCCATGGGGAGAGGTACAGACACTGAAGCTTTCTTT. This codes for CASSDPMGRGTDTEAFF.

The gene calls are TRBV5-5 and TRBJ1-5; 7 nucleotides line up with TRBD1. Germline V gene lookup returns CDR1 SGHKS and CDR2 YYEKEE (reference sequence). The CDR3 is made up of 15 amino acids. The V gene end was trimmed by 0 bases and the J gene end by 4 bases; junction bases not matched to a gene: 4. CDR3 bases: TGTGCCAGCAGCTTGGGACAGGGCTTAAATCAGCCCCAGCATTTT. Its protein product is CASSLGQGLNQPQHF.

This chain uses TRBV6-5 with TRBJ1-1; no firm D call. There are 13 residues in the CDR3. V was trimmed by 2 bases and J by 4 bases, leaving 8 bases between them. Germline CDR1 reads MNHEY; CDR2 reads SVGAGI. CDR3 amino acids: CASSYAVGTEAFF. For the CDR3, the DNA is TGTGCCAGCAGTTACGCAGTTGGCACTGAAGCTTTCTTT.

The V call is TRBV2, the J call TRBJ1-2; a possible D gene is TRBD1 (6 bases). The V and J ends lost 6 bases and 4 bases respectively, with 24 bases between them. The CDR3 covers 17 residues. CDR1 and CDR2 from the germline V gene are SNHLY and FYNNEI. The CDR3 region is CASRDPRQASSSYGYTF. The CDR3 DNA follows: TGTGCCAGCAGGGACCCAAGACAGGCATCCTCCTCCTATGGCTACACCTTC.

This rearrangement joins TRBV14 to TRBJ2-7, with 11 bases that match TRBD2. CDR3 length equals 15 residues. Trimming removed 4 bases from V and 4 bases from J; junction bases left unmatched: 6. CDR1 and CDR2 (germline): SGHDN, FVKESK. The CDR3 sequence: CASSPQLAGDYEQYF. The CDR3 DNA follows: TGTGCCAGCAGCCCCCAACTAGCGGGAGATTACGAGCAGTACTTC.

The V and J genes are TRBV4-3 and TRBJ2-1; 10 nucleotides line up with TRBD2. Trimming took 4 bases from V and 5 from J; bases not matched to a gene: 8. The CDR3 length is 16 residues. Per germline, CDR1 LGHNA and CDR2 YSLEER. Written as DNA, the CDR3 is TGCGCCAGCAGCCTAAGCCTAGCGGGAGAAGACAATGAGCAGTTCTTC. Translating it yields CASSLSLAGEDNEQFF.

This chain links TRBV27 with TRBJ1-5, with 7 positions matching TRBD1. Germline CDR1 and CDR2: MNHEY and SMNVEV (reference sequence). This CDR3 is built from 14 residues. V was pared by 6 bases and J by 3 bases, with 5 bases of the junction left unmatched. CDR3 DNA: TGTGCCAGCAGCTTTACAGGGGCCAATCAGCCCCAGCATTTT. Residues: CASSFTGANQPQHF.

A single count supports this clone. Written as DNA, the CDR3 is TGTGCCAGCAGCTTGTCGCCGACCTACGAGCAGTACTTC. It encodes CASSLSPTYEQYF. V and J are TRBV5-4 and TRBJ2-7; D is uncertain. Germline-derived CDR1 and CDR2 are SGHNT and YYREEE (reference sequence). The germline V and J ends were trimmed by 1 base and 2 bases, with 7 bases remaining between them. This CDR3 is 13 amino acids long.

The genes are TRBV7-9 and TRBJ2-1; D uncertain. The ends were cut back, 1 base at V and 6 bases at J, with 4 bases in the middle. The CDR3 loop spans 12 amino acids. The germline V gene encodes CDR1 SEHNR and CDR2 FQNEAQ (reference sequence). In nucleotides, the CDR3 is TGTGCCAGCAGCTTAGTAATCAATGAGCAGTTCTTC. Amino acid sequence: CASSLVINEQFF.

The V and J genes are TRBV30 and TRBJ2-7; TRBD2 matches at 13 bases. V was clipped by 4 bases and J by 6 bases; unmatched bases: 6. Looked up from germline, CDR1 is GTSNPN and CDR2 is SVGIG (reference sequence). This CDR3 has 14 residues. This CDR3 reads CAWTPGLAGIEQYF. CDR3 DNA sequence: TGTGCCTGGACACCGGGACTAGCGGGAATCGAGCAGTACTTC. Full variable domain (remainder filled in from reference TRBV30 and TRBJ2-7): SQTIHQWPATLVQPVGSPLSLECTVEGTSNPNLYWYRQAAGRGLQLLFYSVGIGQISSEVPQNLSASRPQDRQFILSSKKLLLSDSGFYLCAWTPGLAGIEQYFGPGTRLTVT.

In this sample, this clone turned up a few times. The chain employs TRBV7-9 and TRBJ1-1, with 9 bases aligning to TRBD1. This CDR3 is 14 amino acids long. Germline lookup yields CDR1 SEHNR and CDR2 FQNEAQ (reference sequence). With 5 bases clipped from V and 8 bases from J, the junction kept 9 bases outside the gene matches. The CDR3, as DNA: TGTGCCAGCAGCCCAGTGGGGACAGGGCTGGAAGCTTTCTTT. Residues: CASSPVGTGLEAFF.

This clone was observed a single time. This rearrangement joins TRBV19 to TRBJ1-2; 9 positions agree with TRBD1. The CDR3 spans 14 residues. Germline assignment: CDR1 LNHDA and CDR2 SQIVND (reference sequence). V was clipped by 7 bases and J by 8 bases; unmatched bases: 11. CDR3 sequence reads: CASNPQGADVGYTF. The CDR3 bases are TGTGCCAGTAACCCACAGGGGGCGGACGTCGGCTACACCTTC.

This chain uses TRBV2 with TRBJ2-3, with D tentatively TRBD1 or TRBD2 (5 bases each). The CDR3 contains 16 residues. The germline gives CDR1 SNHLY, CDR2 FYNNEI. The V and J ends lost 0 bases and 0 bases respectively, with 10 bases between them. CDR3 sequence: CASSEAAGSSTDTQYF. CDR3 sequence (DNA): TGTGCCAGCAGTGAAGCGGCAGGGAGTAGCACAGATACGCAGTATTTT.

This sequence joins TRBV21-1 and TRBJ2-7. TRBV21-1 is tagged as a pseudogene. This CDR3 spans 13 amino acids. The CDR3 loop reads CATLPCCSYEQYF. For the CDR3, the DNA is TGTGCCACCCTGCCGTGCTGCTCCTACGAGCAGTACTTC.

The chain is built from TRBV6-5 and TRBJ1-2; D perhaps matches TRBD1 (6 bases). Germline V CDR1 and CDR2: MNHEY, SVGAGI. V lost 2 bases to trimming and J lost 4 bases, with 8 bases between them. The CDR3 has 13 residues. The CDR3 loop reads CASSYEGGYGYTF. The DNA for the CDR3 is TGTGCCAGCAGTTACGAGGGGGGCTATGGCTACACCTTC.